There are a few counts of the clone carrying this TCR beta chain. Antigen: not known. The primer mix had 60 Vbeta and 13 Jbeta primers. Sequenced by immunoSEQ multiplex PCR; TCRdb stores in-frame clones only, minus some. Of under 110,000 clones in the sample, just over 70% were seen once. This record comes from a study of cytomegalovirus exposure and HLA in healthy donors. Study at large: Around 80 million unique TCRs from HLA-typed donors were held in an early data release. Findings and caveats of the study: Reported performance of the classifier showed diagnosis of cytomegalovirus status with high specificity and sensitivity.

The germline CDR1 and CDR2 sequences are SGHDT and YYEEEE. V was shortened by 4 bases and J by 5 bases, with 12 bases between the two germline ends. The CDR3 totals 13 residues. The sequencing input was PBMCs. The chain recombines TRBV5-6 with TRBJ2-5, with D possibly TRBD1 on 5 matching bases. This clonotype was obtained from a boy younger than 18 in good health and CMV-seronegative. The DNA of the CDR3 is TGTGCCAGCAGCAAGAAGGGGTTTGAGACCCAGTACTTC. This translates into CASSKKGFETQYF. Drawing the rest from reference TRBV5-6 and TRBJ2-5, the complete variable domain is DAGVTQSPTHLIKTRGQQVTLRCSPKSGHDTVSWYQQALGQGPQFIFQYYEEEERQRGNFPDRFSGHQFPNYSSELNVNALLLGDSALYLCASSKKGFETQYFGPGTRLLVL.